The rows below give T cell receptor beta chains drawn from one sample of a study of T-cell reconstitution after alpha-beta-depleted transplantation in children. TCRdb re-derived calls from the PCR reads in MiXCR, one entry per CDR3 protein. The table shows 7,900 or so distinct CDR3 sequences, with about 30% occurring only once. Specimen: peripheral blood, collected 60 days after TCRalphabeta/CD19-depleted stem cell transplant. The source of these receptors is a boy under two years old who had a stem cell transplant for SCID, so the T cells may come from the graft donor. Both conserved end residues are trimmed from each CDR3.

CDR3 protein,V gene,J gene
ATSRDGSLRGADEKLF,TRBV15,TRBJ1-4
ASSPRGQGWHIQY,TRBV5-6,TRBJ2-4
ASSLRTGGINGYT,TRBV5-1,TRBJ1-2
SARVGRPSYEQY,TRBV20-1,TRBJ2-7
ASSFEGEWGNEQF,TRBV11-1,TRBJ2-1
ATSDFRGRYT,TRBV24-1,TRBJ1-2
ASSPAPPLAGGLIFSTDTQY,TRBV5-1,TRBJ2-3
ASSYNRDGSPLH,TRBV6-5,TRBJ1-6
ASRGRDREYGANVLT,TRBV7-9,TRBJ2-6
SASRREGRDTQY,TRBV20-1,TRBJ2-3
AIMGAPLDYGYT,TRBV10-3,TRBJ1-2
ATSDPASGTETDTQY,TRBV24-1,TRBJ2-3
ASSQVTDGRH,TRBV3-2,TRBJ1-5
AISPGKDRGSWTGELF,TRBV4-2,TRBJ2-2
SARGSVGTDTQY,TRBV20-1,TRBJ2-3
ASSLILTSGNSDTQY,TRBV7-9,TRBJ2-3
ASSGTPGTKQY,TRBV6-4,TRBJ2-7
ASSLTLEGGTDTQY,TRBV5-4,TRBJ2-3
ASSLIGAGPTDTQY,TRBV12-3/TRBV12-4,TRBJ2-3
ASSASGTSFNNEQF,TRBV2,TRBJ2-1
ASSEYNSFHEQY,TRBV25-1,TRBJ2-7
ASSRQGARTEAF,TRBV7-9,TRBJ1-1
ASSPGQGNEKLF,TRBV11-2,TRBJ1-4
ASSQVPWKQY,TRBV4-1,TRBJ2-7
ASSGPTDTQY,TRBV18,TRBJ2-3
ASSLRGGTYNEQF,TRBV5-1,TRBJ2-1
ATSDFGQSSYNEQF,TRBV24-1,TRBJ2-1
ASSVTGHRLNSGNTIY,TRBV18,TRBJ1-3
ASSVSVARGNQPQH,TRBV7-8,TRBJ1-5
SARDLGPPFNYGYT,TRBV20-1,TRBJ1-2
ASSFRDTNQETQY,TRBV7-7,TRBJ2-5
ASSFRGAAYEQY,TRBV5-1,TRBJ2-7
ASSEARGS,TRBV2,TRBJ1-2
ASSDPETGWSEQY,TRBV9,TRBJ2-7
ASSLPDEQY,TRBV7-9,TRBJ2-7
ASSPRSHPTTNEKLF,TRBV5-6,TRBJ1-4
ASSFGTGGTPCSYNSPLH,TRBV6-2/TRBV6-3,TRBJ1-6
ASSLEAPGEQY,TRBV7-9,TRBJ2-7
ASSQNEGRPYQETQY,TRBV4-1,TRBJ2-5
SARRAGGKINEQY,TRBV20-1,TRBJ2-7
ATSDVGYEQF,TRBV24-1,TRBJ2-1
ASSSYSSVLKDTQY,TRBV7-9,TRBJ2-3
ASWGQMAPLNEKLF,TRBV3-1,TRBJ1-4
SVEDDTDTQY,TRBV29-1,TRBJ2-3
ASSKGTEWQY,TRBV12-3/TRBV12-4,TRBJ2-7
ASSEGGTSGQETQY,TRBV25-1,TRBJ2-5
ASARGGNEQY,TRBV2,TRBJ2-7
ASSRDRGETYEQY,TRBV7-9,TRBJ2-7
ASSLFPGGMYEQY,TRBV7-3,TRBJ2-7
ASSDGHRPYEQY,TRBV6-4,TRBJ2-7
ASSQVWTGRNNEQF,TRBV4-1,TRBJ2-1
ASSLVTTDTQY,TRBV7-6,TRBJ2-3
ASSGKGSSGANVLT,TRBV10-1,TRBJ2-6